This TCR beta chain was sequenced in a study of T cells in Graves' hyperthyroidism and ophthalmopathy. This CDR3 is 14 amino acids long. Germline V gives CDR1 SGHRS, CDR2 YFSETQ. Trimming pared 1 base from V and 2 bases from J, leaving 10 bases between. Diagnoses rested on clinical symptoms, serum thyroxine and TRAb, thyroid ultrasound and orbital computed tomography. TCR beta CDR3 regions were amplified from RNA transcripts. The HTBI primer set served for first-round RT-PCR of the TCR CDR3. TCRdb re-called the multiplex PCR reads with MiXCR, one entry per CDR3 protein. The sample includes about 770,000 distinct CDR3 sequences, around 20% of them seen just once. This clonotype turned up a few times. The target antigen is unknown. The study's findings and limits: By a 13 V-J model, ophthalmopathy was set apart from stable hyperthyroidism. Progression to ophthalmopathy was predicted a median of 6.5 months early.

Specimen: blood. The source of this sequence is a woman aged 50 to 65 with Graves' hyperthyroidism that later progressed to Graves' ophthalmopathy. This chain connects TRBV5-1 to TRBJ2-7; no firm D call. CDR3 region: CASSLNQAPYEQYF. The CDR3 nucleotides are TGCGCCAGCAGCTTGAACCAGGCCCCCTACGAGCAGTACTTC.